Below, 29 T cell receptor beta chains from the same sample are listed, as sequenced in a study of Graves' ophthalmopathy and Graves' hyperthyroidism. Amplified material comprised TCR beta CDR3 regions derived from RNA transcripts. HTBI primers served in a first-round RT-PCR, which a second-round multiplex PCR followed. TCRdb re-called the multiplex PCR reads with MiXCR, one entry per CDR3 protein. Here the sample spans more than 1,000,000 distinct CDR3 sequences, about 40% being singletons. Sequenced material: peripheral blood or thyroid tissue (not recorded which). These receptors were collected from an adult man with Graves' hyperthyroidism.

The chain has TRBV2 and TRBJ2-3; 7 bases map to TRBD2. The V and J ends lost 2 bases and 9 bases, in that order; junction bases with no gene match: 5. This CDR3 region has 13 residues. Per germline, CDR1 SNHLY and CDR2 FYNNEI. In DNA, the CDR3 is TGTGCCAGCAGTGAAACGGCGGGGGAGACGCAGTATTTT. Amino acids: CASSETAGETQYF. The full variable domain, rest sourced from reference TRBV2 and TRBJ2-3, is EPEVTQTPSHQVTQMGQEVILRCVPISNHLYFYWYRQILGQKVEFLVSFYNNEISEKSEIFDDQFSVERPDGSNFTLKIRSTKLEDSAMYFCASSETAGETQYFGPGTRLTVL.

This clonotype is a singleton in its sample. A single base separates this from a much larger clone, so it may be a read error. The CDR3 DNA is TGCAGTGCTAGGAACCCCAAGAACTATGGCTACACCTTC. Translating it yields CSARNPKNYGYTF. The V gene is TRBV20-1, the J gene TRBJ1-2; D gene ambiguous. Germline assignment: CDR1 DFQATT and CDR2 SNEGSKA (reference sequence). This CDR3 is built from 13 residues. Trimming cost V 3 bases and J 2 bases, with 10 bases left between them.

A few counts support this clonotype. This chain uses TRBV10-3 with TRBJ2-5; D gene ambiguous. Germline assignment: CDR1 ENHRY and CDR2 SYGVKD. V lost 2 bases and J lost 2, with 6 bases in between. This CDR3 contains 13 residues. As DNA, the CDR3 is TGTGCCATCAGTGAGCTCAGTCAAGAGACCCAGTACTTC. It specifies CAISELSQETQYF.

The V call is TRBV29-1, the J call TRBJ2-5; no reliable D call. The CDR3 runs 14 residues. V was cut by 8 bases and J by 2 bases, with 18 bases left in between. Germline V gives CDR1 SQVTM, CDR2 ANQGSEA. The CDR3 bases are TGCAGCTTGGGCCTAGTTGGCCCACAAGAGACCCAGTACTTC. Protein product: CSLGLVGPQETQYF. The full variable domain, its missing parts supplied by reference TRBV29-1 and TRBJ2-5, is SAVISQKPSRDICQRGTSLTIQCQVDSQVTMMFWYRQQPGQSLTLIATANQGSEATYESGFVIDKFPISRPNLTFSTLTVSNMSPEDSSIYLCSLGLVGPQETQYFGPGTRLLVL.

In its sample, this clonotype was seen many times. The chain carries TRBV5-5 and TRBJ1-2, with D perhaps matching TRBD1 (6 bases). Germline assignment: CDR1 SGHKS and CDR2 YYEKEE (reference sequence). V was shortened by 5 bases and J by 6 bases, with 17 bases between the two germline ends. This CDR3 region has 14 residues. DNA of the CDR3: TGTGCCAGCAGGATCTCCACAGGGTCCAATGGCTACACCTTC. This codes for CASRISTGSNGYTF.

The rearrangement links TRBV20-1 to TRBJ2-7, with D perhaps matching TRBD1 or TRBD2 (5 bases each). Germline-derived CDR1 and CDR2 are DFQATT and SNEGSKA (reference sequence). The CDR3 covers 14 residues. The V end was cut by 6 bases, the J end by 0 bases, with 15 bases between. The CDR3 protein is CSATGTAYSYEQYF. DNA of the CDR3: TGCAGTGCGACCGGGACGGCCTACTCCTACGAGCAGTACTTC.

The chain is built from TRBV29-1 and TRBJ1-5; the D is unclear. Trimming removed 8 bases from V and 0 bases from J, with 14 bases in between. This CDR3 is 14 amino acids long. Germline CDR1 reads SQVTM; CDR2 reads ANQGSEA. The CDR3: CSQGISDSNQPQHF. Here the CDR3 DNA reads TGCAGCCAAGGGATTTCGGATAGCAATCAGCCCCAGCATTTT.

There are many counts of this clonotype. The chain uses TRBV7-2 and TRBJ1-3; the match to TRBD1 covers 8 bases. V was pared by 4 bases and J by 4 bases, with 9 bases of the junction left unmatched. From germline, CDR1 is SGHTA and CDR2 FQGNSA. The CDR3 totals 16 residues. Written as DNA, the CDR3 is TGTGCCAGCAGCTCCCAGACAGGGGTGGGAGGAAACACCATATATTTT. Amino acids: CASSSQTGVGGNTIYF.

J is TRBJ2-7 and V is TRBV10-3, with 7 nucleotides matching TRBD2. CDR1 ENHRY and CDR2 SYGVKD come from the germline V gene. V lost 10 bases, J lost 5 bases, and 20 bases stayed unmatched. The CDR3 spans 16 residues. CDR3 sequence: CASSPQRGGPPHEQYF. As DNA, the CDR3 is TGTGCCAGCAGCCCTCAGCGGGGAGGGCCTCCCCACGAGCAGTACTTC.

This clonotype was seen repeatedly, ten times or more. The chain carries TRBV29-1 and TRBJ2-5, with D maybe TRBD2 (5 bases). Trimming left V 4 bases short and J 4 bases short, with 10 bases between. The CDR3 consists of 12 residues. The germline CDR1 and CDR2 sequences are SQVTM and ANQGSEA. The CDR3 coding sequence is TGCAGCGTTGTTAAGGGAGCAGAGACCCAGTACTTC. Translating it yields CSVVKGAETQYF.

In this sample, this clonotype turned up many times. The chain recombines TRBV10-2 with TRBJ1-2; D uncertain. Germline CDR1 and CDR2: WSHSY and SAAADI. The CDR3 loop spans 13 amino acids. V lost 6 bases to trimming and J lost 8 bases, with 16 bases between them. The CDR3 loop is CASRSRTPMGYTF. The CDR3 DNA is TGCGCCAGCAGGTCAAGAACCCCTATGGGCTACACCTTC.

The sample holds many counts of this clonotype. The CDR3 loop reads CASSLGGIALYGYTF. CDR3 nucleotides: TGTGCCAGCAGTTTAGGGGGGATCGCATTATATGGCTACACCTTC. The chain uses TRBV12-3 or TRBV12-4 and TRBJ1-2; TRBD1 is a possible D gene (5 bases). The V gene lost 1 base and the J gene lost 5 bases, with 14 bases spanning the gap. This CDR3 comprises 15 residues.

As concerns this clonotype: This sequence may be a read error, since a much larger clone differs from it by one base. V usage is TRBV12-3 or TRBV12-4 and J usage is TRBJ1-1, with D tentatively TRBD1 (6 bases). This CDR3 contains 14 residues. This CDR3 is CASNLRGVGTGAFF. CDR3 coding DNA: TGTGCCAGCAACCTCAGGGGAGTGGGCACTGGAGCTTTCTTT.

This clonotype was counted a few times. This chain's CDR3 is CASRDRRQGPYEQYF. CDR3 coding DNA: TGTGCCAGCAGAGATCGCCGACAGGGGCCCTACGAGCAGTACTTC. The chain links TRBV28 to TRBJ2-7; 8 bases match TRBD1. Trimming removed 6 bases from V and 2 bases from J; junction bases left unmatched: 9. The CDR3 has 15 amino acids. CDR1 MDHEN and CDR2 SYDVKM come from the germline V gene.

This clonotype was seen at least ten times. This chain joins TRBV7-2 and TRBJ2-7; D perhaps matches TRBD1 (6 bases). From germline, CDR1 is SGHTA and CDR2 FQGNSA. Trimming stripped 2 bases from V and 4 bases from J, with 12 bases between. CDR3 length equals 14 residues. Here the CDR3 reads CASSLWAGVYEQYF. In nucleotides, the CDR3 is TGTGCCAGCAGCTTATGGGCAGGGGTTTACGAGCAGTACTTC.

The table lists this clonotype with many counts. The chain uses TRBV20-1 and TRBJ2-5, with 10 bases that match TRBD2. Trimming cost V 1 base and J 5 bases; bases outside gene matches: 7. Germline V gives CDR1 DFQATT, CDR2 SNEGSKA (reference sequence). This CDR3 region has 15 residues. CDR3 in DNA: TGCAGTGCTAGAGTCCTAGCGGGGGTCGGGGAGACCCAGTACTTC. Its protein product is CSARVLAGVGETQYF.

This clonotype was seen at least ten times. V gene TRBV5-8 combines with J gene TRBJ1-6; D unresolved. CDR3 length: 14 residues. The ends were cut back, 0 bases at V and 10 bases at J, with 11 bases in the middle. Germline values: CDR1 SGHTS, CDR2 YDEGEE. The CDR3 DNA reads as TGTGCCAGCAGCTTGGGCCCGGGAGGGTCACCCCTCCACTTT. This codes for CASSLGPGGSPLHF.

This clonotype occurred many times. The CDR3 DNA reads as TGTGCCAGCAGCTTAGCGAGTACCGGGACAGGGGGCCACGAGCAGTACTTC. Protein product: CASSLASTGTGGHEQYF. The chain links TRBV7-8 to TRBJ2-7; TRBD1 agrees at 12 bases. Germline V gene sequence: CDR1 SGHVS, CDR2 FQNEAQ. This CDR3 is built from 17 residues. Trimming removed 0 bases from V and 5 bases from J; junction bases left unmatched: 8.

The chain couples TRBV4-3 to TRBJ1-5, with D tentatively TRBD1 (6 bases). CDR1 and CDR2 from the germline V gene are LGHNA and YSLEER. The CDR3 extends over 15 amino acids. V lost 0 bases and J 2 bases, leaving 8 bases between the germline ends. Written as DNA, the CDR3 is TGCGCCAGCAGCCAAGAAGGGGGACGCAATCAGCCCCAGCATTTT. Residues: CASSQEGGRNQPQHF.

The V call is TRBV11-2, the J call TRBJ1-1; 9 nucleotides match TRBD1. Per the germline V gene, CDR1 is SGHAT and CDR2 is FQNNGV. The CDR3 is 14 amino acids. CDR3 protein: CASSGQGRYTEAFF. The CDR3 DNA is TGTGCTAGCTCTGGACAGGGGCGATACACTGAAGCTTTCTTT.

This clonotype was picked up many times. The chain joins TRBV12-3 or TRBV12-4 to TRBJ1-2; unclear D gene. The CDR3 contains 12 residues. The ends were cut back, 7 bases at V and 2 bases at J, with 8 bases in the middle. CDR3 sequence (DNA): TGTGCCAGCACCGGACTAAACTATGGCTACACCTTC. Encoded protein: CASTGLNYGYTF.

The chain carries TRBV14 and TRBJ1-2, with D hard to call. CDR3 size: 15 residues. Trimming left V 4 bases short and J 3 bases short, with 15 bases between. Germline CDR1 SGHDN, CDR2 FVKESK. The CDR3, as DNA: TGTGCCAGCAGCCCTCGAATGGGAGTTGACTATGGCTACACCTTC. Its translation is CASSPRMGVDYGYTF.

The genes are TRBV7-9 and TRBJ1-5; tentatively, D is TRBD1 (6 bases). This CDR3 is built from 15 residues. Germline CDR1 reads SEHNR; CDR2 reads FQNEAQ (reference sequence). Trimming shortened V by 0 bases and J by 7 bases, and 13 bases separated the two germline ends. In DNA, the CDR3 is TGTGCCAGCAGCTTAGCGGGGGGGCTGCGGCAGCCCCAGCATTTT. Residues: CASSLAGGLRQPQHF.

The genes are TRBV29-1 and TRBJ1-5, with D unclear. CDR3 length equals 15 residues. The germline V gene has CDR1 SQVTM and CDR2 ANQGSEA. Trimming pared 6 bases from V and 11 bases from J, leaving 26 bases between. The CDR3 here is CSVRGLAGDPETQHF. Written as DNA, the CDR3 is TGCAGCGTCAGAGGACTAGCGGGAGACCCAGAGACCCAGCATTTT.

This clonotype was seen ten or more times. Here the CDR3 reads CSVEDPEPTNTEAFF. In DNA form, the CDR3 reads TGCAGCGTTGAAGATCCAGAACCGACGAACACTGAAGCTTTCTTT. V gene TRBV29-1 combines with J gene TRBJ1-1; D gene unclear. The CDR3 is 15 amino acids. Germline CDR1 and CDR2: SQVTM and ANQGSEA. Deletions cut 0 bases from V and 1 base from J, with 12 bases between.

The chain employs TRBV7-2 and TRBJ2-2, with 7 nucleotides matching TRBD1. The CDR3 loop spans 16 amino acids. Per the germline V gene, CDR1 is SGHTA and CDR2 is FQGNSA. J gave up 3 bases and V 1 base, and 5 bases lay outside the gene matches. CDR3 coding DNA: TGTGCCAGCAGCTTAGTAGACAGGGTGGACACCGGGGAGCTGTTTTTT. Protein sequence: CASSLVDRVDTGELFF.

The chain joins TRBV29-1 to TRBJ2-5; D gene unclear. Germline lookup yields CDR1 SQVTM and CDR2 ANQGSEA. This CDR3 region has 14 residues. Trimming left V 0 bases short and J 1 base short, with 9 bases between. Here the CDR3 reads CSVEDLVAQETQYF. For the CDR3, the DNA is TGCAGCGTTGAAGATCTTGTGGCCCAAGAGACCCAGTACTTC. Based on the CDR3 plus reference TRBV29-1 and TRBJ2-5, the full variable domain is SAVISQKPSRDICQRGTSLTIQCQVDSQVTMMFWYRQQPGQSLTLIATANQGSEATYESGFVIDKFPISRPNLTFSTLTVSNMSPEDSSIYLCSVEDLVAQETQYFGPGTRLLVL.

This clonotype was observed many times. J is TRBJ2-2 and V is TRBV2; D is perhaps TRBD1 (6 bases). This CDR3 has 15 residues. CDR1 and CDR2 (germline): SNHLY, FYNNEI. Trimming cost V 6 bases and J 1 base, with 12 bases left between them. This chain's CDR3 is CASSGQIVNTGELFF. The CDR3 DNA reads TGTGCCAGCAGCGGACAGATAGTGAACACCGGGGAGCTGTTTTTT.

This clonotype was recorded at least ten times. V is TRBV7-2 and J is TRBJ2-5; unclear D gene. CDR1 is SGHTA, CDR2 FQGNSA, per germline. CDR3 size: 13 residues. V lost 1 base and J 5 bases, leaving 8 bases between the germline ends. CDR3 sequence reads: CASSLGTWETQYF. DNA of the CDR3: TGTGCCAGCAGCTTAGGGACGTGGGAGACCCAGTACTTC.